Listed below are T cell receptor beta chains from one sample, sequenced in a study of response to subunit inactivated influenza vaccine. TCRdb re-derived calls from the RT-PCR reads in MiXCR, one entry per CDR3 protein. Of a few hundred thousand distinct CDR3 sequences in the sample, 14% were seen once. Sequenced here: PBMCs from blood, sampled roughly 13 days after vaccination. The receptors originated from a man aged 45-65 years who received an inactivated influenza vaccine. Each CDR3 is given with its conserved first and last residue. The D gene is left open where the match is weak. Part of the rows lack a size; the others show once, few, many or a class for expanded clones.

V gene,CDR3 length,D gene,J gene,clone size,CDR3 protein,CDR3 DNA
TRBV9,16,TRBD1,TRBJ2-2,few,CASSVGTGGANGELFF,TGTGCCAGCAGCGTTGGGACAGGGGGCGCGAACGGGGAGCTGTTTTTT
TRBV7-3,14,.,TRBJ1-1,many,CASRVGQGDTEAFF,TGTGCCAGCAGAGTCGGGCAGGGCGACACTGAAGCTTTCTTT
TRBV15,11,TRBD2,TRBJ2-4,many,CATSTGERGYF,TGTGCCACCAGTACTGGAGAGCGGGGTTACTTC
TRBV28,13,TRBD1,TRBJ1-2,few,CASQGQGLGGYTF,TGTGCCAGCCAAGGACAGGGGCTTGGGGGCTACACCTTC
TRBV3-1,16,TRBD2,TRBJ2-7,.,CASSRRIGGGSYEQYF,TGTGCCAGCAGCCGACGGATTGGCGGGGGCTCCTACGAGCAGTACTTC
TRBV10-3,12,.,TRBJ2-7,few,CAIRGQGLEQYF,TGTGCCATCAGGGGCCAGGGGCTTGAGCAGTACTTC
TRBV11-3,14,TRBD1,TRBJ2-3,.,CASSSGGTTDTQYF,TGTGCCAGCAGCTCAGGGGGTACCACAGATACGCAGTATTTT
TRBV20-1,16,TRBD1,TRBJ1-5,.,CSASPFGQGRGQPQHF,TGCAGTGCTAGCCCTTTCGGACAGGGAAGAGGTCAGCCCCAGCATTTT
TRBV6-2/TRBV6-3,13,.,TRBJ2-2,.,CASSRAGSGELFF,TGTGCCAGCAGTCGGGCCGGCTCCGGGGAGCTGTTTTTT
TRBV4-1,15,.,TRBJ2-7,.,CASTDQVGAVEEQYF,TGCGCCAGCACCGATCAAGTCGGGGCAGTAGAGGAGCAGTACTTC
TRBV28,17,.,TRBJ2-1,.,CASSLSSLSGSYNEQFF,TGTGCCAGCAGTTTGTCTTCCCTTAGCGGCTCCTACAATGAGCAGTTCTTC
TRBV5-1,13,.,TRBJ1-2,.,CASSFRAAVGYTF,TGCGCCAGCAGCTTCCGCGCGGCCGTAGGCTACACCTTC
TRBV5-1,13,.,TRBJ2-3,.,CASSDTSSDTQYF,TGCGCCAGCAGCGATACTAGTTCAGATACGCAGTATTTT
TRBV2,13,.,TRBJ1-5,few,CASSEGRNQPQHF,TGTGCCAGCAGTGAGGGACGCAATCAGCCCCAGCATTTT
TRBV5-1,19,TRBD2,TRBJ2-1,.,CASSFSGLAGGLSYNEQFF,TGCGCCAGCAGCTTTTCGGGACTAGCGGGAGGCCTCTCCTACAATGAGCAGTTCTTC
TRBV4-3,13,.,TRBJ2-1,few,CASSQERYNEQFF,TGCGCCAGCAGCCAAGAAAGATACAATGAGCAGTTCTTC
TRBV29-1,14,.,TRBJ2-7,many,CSAAGQLDSYEQYF,TGCAGCGCCGCGGGACAGCTAGATAGCTACGAGCAGTACTTC
TRBV7-2,16,.,TRBJ1-3,.,CASSLSGHYSGNTIYF,TGTGCCAGCAGCTTATCTGGACATTACTCTGGAAACACCATATATTTT
TRBV6-6,13,.,TRBJ1-5,.,CASSYSVGSPQHF,TGTGCCAGCAGTTATTCAGTGGGTTCGCCCCAGCATTTT
TRBV30,13,.,TRBJ2-7,.,CAWSVGPSPPQYF,TGTGCCTGGAGTGTAGGGCCCTCCCCTCCGCAGTACTTC
TRBV11-2,14,.,TRBJ2-7,.,CASSSTKGSYEQYF,TGTGCCAGCAGCTCCACGAAGGGGTCCTACGAGCAGTACTTC
TRBV28,14,.,TRBJ2-5,few,CASSNRGPSETQYF,TGTGCCAGCAGCAACCGGGGCCCGAGTGAGACCCAGTACTTC
TRBV2,17,TRBD2,TRBJ2-3,.,CASRTSGGAHSTDTQYF,TGTGCCAGCAGGACTAGCGGGGGGGCCCATAGCACAGATACGCAGTATTTT
TRBV7-9,13,.,TRBJ2-1,many,CASSLDKDTEQFF,TGTGCCAGCAGCTTAGACAAAGATACTGAGCAGTTCTTC
TRBV7-9,14,.,TRBJ2-3,few,CASSSGRSTDTQYF,TGTGCCAGCAGTTCAGGGCGCAGCACAGATACGCAGTATTTT
TRBV4-3,17,TRBD2,TRBJ2-1,few,CASSQDLVAGGTFEQFF,TGCGCCAGCAGCCAAGATTTGGTAGCGGGAGGTACTTTTGAGCAGTTCTTC
TRBV12-3/TRBV12-4,15,TRBD2,TRBJ2-2,.,CASSLGLAATGELFF,TGTGCCAGCAGTCTCGGACTAGCGGCGACCGGGGAGCTGTTTTTT
TRBV4-3,19,.,TRBJ2-4,few,CASSQDGGSRRTAKNIQYF,TGCGCCAGCAGCCAAGATGGTGGCAGCAGGCGCACAGCCAAAAACATTCAGTACTTC
TRBV10-2,14,.,TRBJ2-1,few,CASRVLSPYNEQFF,TGCGCCAGCAGAGTCCTTTCCCCATACAATGAGCAGTTCTTC
TRBV5-6,13,.,TRBJ2-7,few,CASSRDLHYEQYF,TGTGCCAGCAGCCGGGACTTGCACTACGAGCAGTACTTC
TRBV9,15,.,TRBJ1-1,few,CASTPGGSSFTEAFF,TGTGCCAGCACCCCGGGAGGGTCAAGTTTTACTGAAGCTTTCTTT
TRBV23-1,16,.,TRBJ1-5,.,CASSQSSGNSNQPQHF,TGCGCCAGCAGTCAATCATCCGGGAATAGCAATCAGCCCCAGCATTTT
TRBV28,14,.,TRBJ1-5,.,CASSLSVVGQPQHF,TGTGCCAGCAGTTTATCGGTGGTGGGGCAGCCCCAGCATTTT
TRBV20-1,13,.,TRBJ2-7,.,CSARDPAQKEQYF,TGCAGTGCTAGAGATCCGGCGCAGAAAGAGCAGTACTTC
TRBV6-1,17,.,TRBJ2-5,few,CASRPVVGGGLQETQYF,TGTGCCAGCAGACCAGTAGTCGGGGGCGGTCTCCAAGAGACCCAGTACTTC
TRBV7-9,13,.,TRBJ1-2,.,CASSLATVSGYTF,TGTGCCAGCAGCTTAGCGACGGTATCGGGCTACACCTTC
TRBV5-5,13,.,TRBJ2-5,few,CASNSRGQETQYF,TGTGCCAGCAACTCGCGGGGACAAGAGACCCAGTACTTC
TRBV12-3/TRBV12-4,16,.,TRBJ2-3,few,CASSLEPVGAADTQYF,TGTGCCAGCAGTTTAGAGCCGGTGGGGGCAGCAGATACGCAGTATTTT
TRBV6-5,14,.,TRBJ2-7,few,CASSYGRGRREQYF,TGTGCCAGCAGTTACGGCAGGGGGAGGAGGGAGCAGTACTTC
TRBV25-1,20,TRBD2,TRBJ2-3,.,CASSADRVASGRAGSDTQYF,TGTGCCAGCAGTGCAGACAGGGTAGCTAGCGGGAGGGCCGGGTCAGATACGCAGTATTTT
TRBV18,15,TRBD2,TRBJ2-3,few,CASSPGAGGQDTQYF,TGTGCCAGCTCACCAGGAGCGGGGGGGCAAGATACGCAGTATTTT
TRBV20-1,15,.,TRBJ1-6,few,CSARGSGSYNSPLHF,TGCAGTGCTAGAGGTTCGGGGTCTTATAATTCACCCCTCCACTTT
TRBV4-3,16,.,TRBJ2-3,few,CASSQDWQGYTDTQYF,TGCGCCAGCAGCCAAGATTGGCAGGGGTACACAGATACGCAGTATTTT
TRBV29-1,17,TRBD2,TRBJ2-2,.,CSVEEPQGSGGTGELFF,TGCAGCGTTGAAGAGCCCCAGGGTAGCGGGGGCACCGGGGAGCTGTTTTTT
TRBV15,15,TRBD2,TRBJ2-7,.,CATSRVAGGIYEQYF,TGTGCCACCAGCAGAGTAGCGGGAGGTATATACGAGCAGTACTTC
TRBV4-3,15,TRBD1,TRBJ2-3,few,CASSPRAGGVDTQYF,TGCGCCAGCAGCCCGAGGGCAGGGGGCGTAGATACGCAGTATTTT
TRBV6-5,17,.,TRBJ1-1,.,CASSYSRAGATATEAFF,TGTGCCAGCAGTTACTCTAGGGCAGGGGCCACCGCCACTGAAGCTTTCTTT
TRBV5-1,16,.,TRBJ2-5,.,CASSPGSSVTQETQYF,TGCGCCAGCAGCCCCGGGTCATCAGTAACCCAAGAGACCCAGTACTTC
TRBV11-1,19,.,TRBJ2-1,.,CASSFSGGPFPASYNEQFF,TGTGCCAGCAGCTTCTCTGGGGGCCCGTTTCCAGCATCCTACAATGAGCAGTTCTTC